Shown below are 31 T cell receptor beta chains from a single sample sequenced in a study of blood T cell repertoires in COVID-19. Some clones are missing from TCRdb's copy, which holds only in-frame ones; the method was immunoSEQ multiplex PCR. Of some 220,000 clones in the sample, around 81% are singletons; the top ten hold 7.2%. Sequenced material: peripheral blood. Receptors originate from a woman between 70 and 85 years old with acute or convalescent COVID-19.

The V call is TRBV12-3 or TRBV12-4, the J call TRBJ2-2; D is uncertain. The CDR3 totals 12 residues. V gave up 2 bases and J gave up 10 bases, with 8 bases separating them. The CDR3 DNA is TGTGCCAGCAGTTTATTTAGTCCGGAGCTGTTTTTT. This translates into CASSLFSPELFF.

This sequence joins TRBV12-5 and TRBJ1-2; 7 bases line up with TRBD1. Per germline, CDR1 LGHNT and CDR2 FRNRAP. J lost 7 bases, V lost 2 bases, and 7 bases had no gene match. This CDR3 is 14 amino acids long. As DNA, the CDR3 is TGTGCTAGTGGTTTGAACAGGGGTTTGGGTGGCTACACCTTC. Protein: CASGLNRGLGGYTF.

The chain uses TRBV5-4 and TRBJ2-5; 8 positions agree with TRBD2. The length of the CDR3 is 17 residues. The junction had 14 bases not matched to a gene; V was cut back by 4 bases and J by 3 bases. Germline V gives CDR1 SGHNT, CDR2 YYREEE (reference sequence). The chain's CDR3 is CASSIKLAGGPEETQYF. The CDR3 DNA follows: TGTGCCAGCAGCATAAAGCTGGCGGGGGGCCCTGAAGAGACCCAGTACTTC.

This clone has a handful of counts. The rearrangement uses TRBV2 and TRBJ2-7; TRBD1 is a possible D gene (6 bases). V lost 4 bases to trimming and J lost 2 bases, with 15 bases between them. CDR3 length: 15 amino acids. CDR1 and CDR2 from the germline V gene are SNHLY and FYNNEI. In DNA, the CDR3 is TGTGCCAGCAGTGGGGACACCTACCTCACCTACGAGCAGTACTTC. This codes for CASSGDTYLTYEQYF.

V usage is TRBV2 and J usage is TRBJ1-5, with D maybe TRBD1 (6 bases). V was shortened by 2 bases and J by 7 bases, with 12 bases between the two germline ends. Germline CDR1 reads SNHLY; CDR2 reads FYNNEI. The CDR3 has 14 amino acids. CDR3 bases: TGTGCCAGCAGTGAAAGAAGGGGGGGGCAGCCCCAGCATTTT. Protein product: CASSERRGGQPQHF.

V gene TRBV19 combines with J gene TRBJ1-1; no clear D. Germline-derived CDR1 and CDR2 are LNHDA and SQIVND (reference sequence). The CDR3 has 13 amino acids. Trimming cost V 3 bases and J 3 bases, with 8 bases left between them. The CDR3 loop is CASSISGDTEAFF. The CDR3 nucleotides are TGTGCCAGTAGTATTTCCGGGGACACTGAAGCTTTCTTT.

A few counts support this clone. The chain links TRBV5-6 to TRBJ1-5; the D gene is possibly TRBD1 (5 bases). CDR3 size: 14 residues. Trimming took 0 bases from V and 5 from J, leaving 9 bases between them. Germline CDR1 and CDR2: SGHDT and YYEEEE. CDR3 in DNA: TGTGCCAGCAGCTTGGGGCAGGGTGATCAGCCCCAGCATTTT. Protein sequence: CASSLGQGDQPQHF.

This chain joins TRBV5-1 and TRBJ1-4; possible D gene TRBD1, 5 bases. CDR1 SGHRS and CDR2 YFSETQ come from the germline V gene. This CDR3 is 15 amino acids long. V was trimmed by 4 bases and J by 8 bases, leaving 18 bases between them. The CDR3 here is CASSLAQGLGEKLFF. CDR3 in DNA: TGCGCCAGCAGCCTCGCGCAGGGACTCGGGGAAAAACTGTTTTTT.

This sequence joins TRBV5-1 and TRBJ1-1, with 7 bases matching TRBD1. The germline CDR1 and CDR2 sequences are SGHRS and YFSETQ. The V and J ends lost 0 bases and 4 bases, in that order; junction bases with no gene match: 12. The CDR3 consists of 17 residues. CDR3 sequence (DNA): TGCGCCAGCAGCTTGGGAAGGACAGGAGATGGGCGCACTGAAGCTTTCTTT. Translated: CASSLGRTGDGRTEAFF.

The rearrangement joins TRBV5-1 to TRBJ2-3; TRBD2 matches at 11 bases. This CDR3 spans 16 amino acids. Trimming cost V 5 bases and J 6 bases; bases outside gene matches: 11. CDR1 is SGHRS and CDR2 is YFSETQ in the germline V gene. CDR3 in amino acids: CASRVTLAGAGDTQYF. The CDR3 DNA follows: TGCGCCAGCAGGGTGACACTAGCGGGGGCAGGGGATACGCAGTATTTT.

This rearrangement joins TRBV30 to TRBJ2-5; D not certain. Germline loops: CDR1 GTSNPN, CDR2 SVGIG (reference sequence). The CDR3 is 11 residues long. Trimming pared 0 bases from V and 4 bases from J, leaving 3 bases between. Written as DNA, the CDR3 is TGTGCCTGGAGTGTAGCAGAGACCCAGTACTTC. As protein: CAWSVAETQYF.

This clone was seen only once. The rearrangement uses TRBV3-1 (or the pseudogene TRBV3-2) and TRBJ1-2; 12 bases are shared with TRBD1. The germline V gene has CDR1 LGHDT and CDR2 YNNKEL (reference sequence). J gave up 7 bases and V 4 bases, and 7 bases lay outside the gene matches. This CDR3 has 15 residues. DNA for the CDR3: TGTGCCAGCAGCCCGGCCGGGACAGGGGGCTCTGGCTACACCTTC. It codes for CASSPAGTGGSGYTF.

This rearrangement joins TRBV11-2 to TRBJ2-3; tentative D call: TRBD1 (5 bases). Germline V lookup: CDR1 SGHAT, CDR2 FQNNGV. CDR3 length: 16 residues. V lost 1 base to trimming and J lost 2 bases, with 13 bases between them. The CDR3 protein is CASSLASTALTDTQYF. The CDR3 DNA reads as TGTGCCAGCAGCTTAGCCTCGACAGCGCTCACAGATACGCAGTATTTT.

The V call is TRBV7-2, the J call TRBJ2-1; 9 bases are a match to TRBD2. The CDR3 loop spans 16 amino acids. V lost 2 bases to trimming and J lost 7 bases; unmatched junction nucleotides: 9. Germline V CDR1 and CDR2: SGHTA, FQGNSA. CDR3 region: CASSLPPGLATNEQFF. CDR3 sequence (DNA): TGTGCCAGCAGCTTACCACCGGGACTAGCTACGAATGAGCAGTTCTTC.

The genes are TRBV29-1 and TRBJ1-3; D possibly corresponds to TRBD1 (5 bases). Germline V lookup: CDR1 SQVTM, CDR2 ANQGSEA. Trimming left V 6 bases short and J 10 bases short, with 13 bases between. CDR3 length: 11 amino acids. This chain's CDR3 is CSVGVRGTIYF. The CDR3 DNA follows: TGCAGCGTCGGAGTACGGGGGACCATATATTTT.

The CDR3 spells CSVARQGNTEAFF. DNA of the CDR3: TGCAGCGTTGCCCGACAGGGGAACACTGAAGCTTTCTTT. This chain links TRBV29-1 with TRBJ1-1; 7 bases map to TRBD1. Per the germline V gene, CDR1 is SQVTM and CDR2 is ANQGSEA. Germline trimming cut 4 bases from V and 1 base from J; bases unmatched to any gene: 3. The CDR3 covers 13 residues.

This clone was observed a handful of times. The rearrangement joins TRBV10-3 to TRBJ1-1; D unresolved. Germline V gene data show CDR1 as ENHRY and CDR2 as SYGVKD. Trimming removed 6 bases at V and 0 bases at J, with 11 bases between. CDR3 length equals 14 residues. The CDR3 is CAIRSAAMNTEAFF. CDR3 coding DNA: TGTGCCATCAGGTCCGCGGCAATGAACACTGAAGCTTTCTTT.

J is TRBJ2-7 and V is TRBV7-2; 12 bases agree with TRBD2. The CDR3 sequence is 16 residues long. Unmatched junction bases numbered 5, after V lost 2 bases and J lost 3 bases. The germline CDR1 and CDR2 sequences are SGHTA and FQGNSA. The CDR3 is CASSLSSTSGGYEQYF. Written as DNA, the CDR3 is TGTGCCAGCAGCTTATCATCGACTAGCGGGGGCTACGAGCAGTACTTC.

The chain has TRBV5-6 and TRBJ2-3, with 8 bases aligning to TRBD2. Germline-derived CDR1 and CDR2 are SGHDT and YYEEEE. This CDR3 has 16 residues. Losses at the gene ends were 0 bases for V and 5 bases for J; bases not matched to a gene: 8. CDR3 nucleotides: TGTGCCAGCAGCTTGGCCGGGGGGGCCGAGGGAGATACGCAGTATTTT. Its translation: CASSLAGGAEGDTQYF.

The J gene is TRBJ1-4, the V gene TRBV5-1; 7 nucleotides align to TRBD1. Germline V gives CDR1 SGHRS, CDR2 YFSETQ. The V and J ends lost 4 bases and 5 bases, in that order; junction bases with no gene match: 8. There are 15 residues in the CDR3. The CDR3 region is CASSPRDSLNEKLFF. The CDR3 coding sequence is TGCGCCAGCAGCCCGAGGGACAGCCTGAATGAAAAACTGTTTTTT.

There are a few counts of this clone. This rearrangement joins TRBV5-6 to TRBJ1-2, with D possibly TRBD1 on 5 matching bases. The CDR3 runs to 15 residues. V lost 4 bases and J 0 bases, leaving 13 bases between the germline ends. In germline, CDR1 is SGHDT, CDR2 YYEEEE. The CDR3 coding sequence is TGTGCCAGCAGCGACTTGCGGGGCACTAACTATGGCTACACCTTC. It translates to CASSDLRGTNYGYTF.

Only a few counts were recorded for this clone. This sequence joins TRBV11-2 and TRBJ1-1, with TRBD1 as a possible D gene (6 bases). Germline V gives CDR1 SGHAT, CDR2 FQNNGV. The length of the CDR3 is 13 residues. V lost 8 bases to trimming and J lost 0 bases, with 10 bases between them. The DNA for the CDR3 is TGTGCCAGCGCCACAGGGATGAACACTGAAGCTTTCTTT. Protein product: CASATGMNTEAFF.

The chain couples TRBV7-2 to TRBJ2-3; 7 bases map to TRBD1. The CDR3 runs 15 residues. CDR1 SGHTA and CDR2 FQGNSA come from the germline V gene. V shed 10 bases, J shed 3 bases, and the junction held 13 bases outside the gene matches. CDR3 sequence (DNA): TGTGCCACCACGGAACAGGGGAGTGAGACAGATACGCAGTATTTT. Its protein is CATTEQGSETDTQYF.

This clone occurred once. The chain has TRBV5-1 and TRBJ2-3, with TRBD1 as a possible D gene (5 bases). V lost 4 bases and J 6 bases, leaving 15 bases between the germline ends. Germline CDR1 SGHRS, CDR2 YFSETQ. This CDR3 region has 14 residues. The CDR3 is CASSPTWGADTQYF. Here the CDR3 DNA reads TGCGCCAGCAGCCCGACATGGGGCGCGGATACGCAGTATTTT.

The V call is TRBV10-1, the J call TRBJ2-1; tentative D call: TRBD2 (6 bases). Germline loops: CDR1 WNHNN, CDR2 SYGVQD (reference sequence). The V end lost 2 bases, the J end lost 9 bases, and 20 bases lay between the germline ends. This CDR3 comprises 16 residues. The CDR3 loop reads CASSETLYAGWGEQFF. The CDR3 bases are TGCGCCAGCAGTGAGACCCTATATGCGGGATGGGGTGAGCAGTTCTTC.

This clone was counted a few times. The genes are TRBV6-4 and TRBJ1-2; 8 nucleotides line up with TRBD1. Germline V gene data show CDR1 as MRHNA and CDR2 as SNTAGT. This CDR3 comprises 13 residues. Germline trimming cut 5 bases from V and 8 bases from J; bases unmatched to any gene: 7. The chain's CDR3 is CASSPGTGRGYTF. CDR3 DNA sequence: TGTGCCAGCAGTCCGGGGACAGGTCGGGGCTACACCTTC.

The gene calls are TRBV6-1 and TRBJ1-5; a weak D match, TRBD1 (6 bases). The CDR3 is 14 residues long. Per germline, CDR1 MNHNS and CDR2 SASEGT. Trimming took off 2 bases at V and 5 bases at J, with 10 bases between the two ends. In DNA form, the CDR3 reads TGTGCCAGCAGTGAAACAGAGGGGGATCAGCCCCAGCATTTT. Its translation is CASSETEGDQPQHF.

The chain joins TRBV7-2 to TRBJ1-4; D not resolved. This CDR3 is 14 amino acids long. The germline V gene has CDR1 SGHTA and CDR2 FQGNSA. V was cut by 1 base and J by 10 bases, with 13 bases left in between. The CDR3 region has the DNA TGTGCCAGCAGCTTAGGTTCGGGAGTAGGAAAACTGTTTTTT. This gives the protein CASSLGSGVGKLFF.

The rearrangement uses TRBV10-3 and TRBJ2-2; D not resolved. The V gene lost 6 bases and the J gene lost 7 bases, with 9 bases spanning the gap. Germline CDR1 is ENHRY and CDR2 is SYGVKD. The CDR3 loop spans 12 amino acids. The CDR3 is CAISLVGGELFF. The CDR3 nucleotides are TGTGCCATCAGCCTAGTGGGCGGGGAGCTGTTTTTT.

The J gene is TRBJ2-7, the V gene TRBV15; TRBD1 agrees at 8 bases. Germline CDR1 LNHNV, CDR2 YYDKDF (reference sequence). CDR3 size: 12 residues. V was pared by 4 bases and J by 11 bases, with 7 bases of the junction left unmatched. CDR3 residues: CATSMDRDNKYV. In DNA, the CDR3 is TGTGCCACCAGCATGGACAGGGATAACAAGTACGTC.

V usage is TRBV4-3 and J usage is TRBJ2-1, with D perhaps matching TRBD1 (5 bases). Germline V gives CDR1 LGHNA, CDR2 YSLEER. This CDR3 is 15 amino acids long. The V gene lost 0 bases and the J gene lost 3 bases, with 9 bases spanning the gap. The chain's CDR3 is CASSQDGADYNEQFF. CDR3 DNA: TGCGCCAGCAGCCAAGATGGGGCGGACTACAATGAGCAGTTCTTC.